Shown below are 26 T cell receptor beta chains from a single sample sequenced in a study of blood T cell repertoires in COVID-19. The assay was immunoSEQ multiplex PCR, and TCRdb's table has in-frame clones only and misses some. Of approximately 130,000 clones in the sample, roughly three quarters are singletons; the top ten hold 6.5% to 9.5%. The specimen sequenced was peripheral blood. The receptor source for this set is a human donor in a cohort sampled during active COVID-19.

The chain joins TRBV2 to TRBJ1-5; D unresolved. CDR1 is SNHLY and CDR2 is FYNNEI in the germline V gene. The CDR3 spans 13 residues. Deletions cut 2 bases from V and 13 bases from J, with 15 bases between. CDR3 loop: CASSESLGGSQHF. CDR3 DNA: TGTGCCAGCAGTGAATCTTTGGGAGGAAGTCAGCATTTT.

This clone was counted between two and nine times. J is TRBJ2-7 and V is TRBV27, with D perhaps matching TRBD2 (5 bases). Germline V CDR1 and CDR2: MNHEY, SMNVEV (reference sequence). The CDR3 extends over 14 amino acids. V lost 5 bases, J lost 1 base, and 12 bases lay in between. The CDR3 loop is CASSPRTQSYEQYF. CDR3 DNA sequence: TGTGCCAGCAGTCCCCGGACTCAGTCCTACGAGCAGTACTTC.

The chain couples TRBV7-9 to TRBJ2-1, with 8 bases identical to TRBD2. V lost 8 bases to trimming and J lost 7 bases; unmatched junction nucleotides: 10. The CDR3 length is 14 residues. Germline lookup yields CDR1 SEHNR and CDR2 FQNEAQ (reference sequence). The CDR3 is CASLGTSPLNEQFF. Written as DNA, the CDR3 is TGTGCCAGCTTGGGGACTAGTCCGTTAAATGAGCAGTTCTTC.

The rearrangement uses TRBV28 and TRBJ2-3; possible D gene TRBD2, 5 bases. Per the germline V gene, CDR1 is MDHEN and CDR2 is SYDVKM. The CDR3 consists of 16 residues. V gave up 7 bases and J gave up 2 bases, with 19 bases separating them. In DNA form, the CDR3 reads TGTGCCAGCATCCCGGAGGAAGGGATACCCACAGATACGCAGTATTTT. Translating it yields CASIPEEGIPTDTQYF.

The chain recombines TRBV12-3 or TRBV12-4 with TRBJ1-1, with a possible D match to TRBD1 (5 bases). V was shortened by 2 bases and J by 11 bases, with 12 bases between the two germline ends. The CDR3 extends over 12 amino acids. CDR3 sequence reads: CASSLWDSEAFF. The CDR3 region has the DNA TGTGCCAGCAGTTTATGGGACTCCGAGGCTTTCTTT.

CDR3 residues: CASSQDQIGGGYEQYF. DNA for the CDR3: TGCGCCAGCAGCCAAGACCAAATTGGGGGAGGATACGAGCAGTACTTC. The chain employs TRBV4-1 and TRBJ2-7; D possibly corresponds to TRBD2 (6 bases). This CDR3 region has 16 residues. The germline gives CDR1 MGHRA, CDR2 YSYEKL. V was shortened by 0 bases and J by 4 bases, with 16 bases between the two germline ends.

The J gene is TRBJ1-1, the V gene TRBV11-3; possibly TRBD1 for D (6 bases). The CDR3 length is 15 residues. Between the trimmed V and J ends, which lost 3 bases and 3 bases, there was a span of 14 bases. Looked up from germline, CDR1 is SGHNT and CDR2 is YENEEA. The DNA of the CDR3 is TGTGCCAGCAGCTTGGACGGACAGTTAGACACTGAAGCTTTCTTT. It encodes CASSLDGQLDTEAFF. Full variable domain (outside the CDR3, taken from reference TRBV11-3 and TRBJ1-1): EAGVVQSPRYKIIEKKQPVAFWCNPISGHNTLYWYLQNLGQGPELLIRYENEEAVDDSQLPKDRFSAERLKGVDSTLKIQPAELGDSAVYLCASSLDGQLDTEAFFGQGTRLTVV.

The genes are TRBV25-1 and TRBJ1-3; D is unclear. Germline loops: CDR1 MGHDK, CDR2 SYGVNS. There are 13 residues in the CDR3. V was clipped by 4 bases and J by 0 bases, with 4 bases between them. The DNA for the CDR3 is TGTGCCAGCAGTGTCAGCTCTGGAAACACCATATATTTT. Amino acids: CASSVSSGNTIYF.

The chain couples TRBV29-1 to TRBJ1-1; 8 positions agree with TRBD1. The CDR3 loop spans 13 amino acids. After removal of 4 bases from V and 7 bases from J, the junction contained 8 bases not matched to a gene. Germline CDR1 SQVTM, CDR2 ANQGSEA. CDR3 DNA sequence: TGCAGCGTTGTTAGGACAGGGATAAATGAAGCTTTCTTT. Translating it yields CSVVRTGINEAFF. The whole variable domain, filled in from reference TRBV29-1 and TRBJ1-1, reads SAVISQKPSRDICQRGTSLTIQCQVDSQVTMMFWYRQQPGQSLTLIATANQGSEATYESGFVIDKFPISRPNLTFSTLTVSNMSPEDSSIYLCSVVRTGINEAFFGQGTRLTVV.

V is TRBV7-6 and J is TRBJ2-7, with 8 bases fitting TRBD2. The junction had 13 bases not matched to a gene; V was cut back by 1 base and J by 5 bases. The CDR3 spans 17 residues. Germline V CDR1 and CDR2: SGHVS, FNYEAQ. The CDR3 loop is CASSLVSGSGRFNEQYF. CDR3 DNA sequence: TGTGCCAGCAGCTTAGTGAGCGGGAGCGGGAGATTCAACGAGCAGTACTTC.

The CDR3 DNA sequence: TGTGCCTGGCAACAGCTTAACACTGAAGCTTTCTTT. This translates into CAWQQLNTEAFF. The gene calls are TRBV30 and TRBJ1-1; D remains ambiguous. There are 12 residues in the CDR3. V lost 5 bases and J 2 bases, leaving 9 bases between the germline ends. Germline-derived CDR1 and CDR2 are GTSNPN and SVGIG (reference sequence).

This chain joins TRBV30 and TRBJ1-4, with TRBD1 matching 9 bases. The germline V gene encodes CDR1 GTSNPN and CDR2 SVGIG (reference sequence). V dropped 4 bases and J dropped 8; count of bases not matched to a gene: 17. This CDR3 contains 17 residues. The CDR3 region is CAWTPHPGQGKGEKLFF. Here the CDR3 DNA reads TGTGCCTGGACTCCCCACCCGGGACAGGGAAAGGGCGAAAAACTGTTTTTT.

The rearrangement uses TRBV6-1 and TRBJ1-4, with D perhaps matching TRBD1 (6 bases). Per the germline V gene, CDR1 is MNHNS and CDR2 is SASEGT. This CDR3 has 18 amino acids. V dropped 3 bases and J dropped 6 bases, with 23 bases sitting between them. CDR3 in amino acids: CASSDEIWTDSRYEKLFF. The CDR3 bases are TGTGCCAGCAGTGATGAGATCTGGACGGACAGCCGTTATGAAAAACTGTTTTTT.

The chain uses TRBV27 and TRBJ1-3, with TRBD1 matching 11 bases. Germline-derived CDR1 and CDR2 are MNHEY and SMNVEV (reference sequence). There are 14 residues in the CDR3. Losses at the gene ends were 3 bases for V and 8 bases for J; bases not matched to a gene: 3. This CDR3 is CASSFLGQGDTIYF. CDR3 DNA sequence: TGTGCCAGCAGTTTCCTGGGACAGGGGGACACCATATATTTT.

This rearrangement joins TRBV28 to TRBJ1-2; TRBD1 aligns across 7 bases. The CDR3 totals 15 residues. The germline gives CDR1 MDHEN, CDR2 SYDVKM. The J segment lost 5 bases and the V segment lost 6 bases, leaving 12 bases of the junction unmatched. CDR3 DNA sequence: TGTGCCAGCAGCTTACCACAGGGGCTCCCTTATGGCTACACCTTC. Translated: CASSLPQGLPYGYTF.

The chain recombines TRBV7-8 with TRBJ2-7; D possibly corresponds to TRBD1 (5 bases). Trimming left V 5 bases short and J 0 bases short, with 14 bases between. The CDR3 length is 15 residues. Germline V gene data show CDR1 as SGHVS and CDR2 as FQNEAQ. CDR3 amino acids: CASSPHRISSYEQYF. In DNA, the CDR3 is TGTGCCAGCAGCCCCCACAGGATTAGCTCCTACGAGCAGTACTTC.

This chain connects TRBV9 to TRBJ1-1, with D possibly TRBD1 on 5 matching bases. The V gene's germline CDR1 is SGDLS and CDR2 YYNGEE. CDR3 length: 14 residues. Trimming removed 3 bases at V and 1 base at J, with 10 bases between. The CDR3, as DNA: TGTGCCAGCAGCGCCGGGACTACGAACACTGAAGCTTTCTTT. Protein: CASSAGTTNTEAFF.

DNA of the CDR3: TGTGCCAGCAGTGAAGGGACAGGGGAAAAACTGTTTTTT. Residues: CASSEGTGEKLFF. The rearrangement joins TRBV12-3 or TRBV12-4 to TRBJ1-4, with 9 bases aligning to TRBD1. V lost 5 bases to trimming and J lost 8 bases; unmatched junction nucleotides: 3. This CDR3 is built from 13 residues.

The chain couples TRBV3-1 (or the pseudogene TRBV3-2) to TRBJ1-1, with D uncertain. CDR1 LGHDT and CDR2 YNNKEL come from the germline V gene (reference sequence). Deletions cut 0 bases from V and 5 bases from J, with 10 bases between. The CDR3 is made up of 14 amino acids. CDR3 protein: CASSQEPGRTEAFF. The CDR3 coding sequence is TGTGCCAGCAGCCAAGAACCTGGGAGAACTGAAGCTTTCTTT.

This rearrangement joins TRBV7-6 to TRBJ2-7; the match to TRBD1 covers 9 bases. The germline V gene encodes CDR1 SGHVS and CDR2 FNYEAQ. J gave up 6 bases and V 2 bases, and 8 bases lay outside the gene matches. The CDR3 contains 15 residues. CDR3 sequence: CASSLIPGQGREQYF. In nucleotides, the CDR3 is TGTGCCAGCAGCTTAATACCGGGACAGGGACGCGAGCAGTACTTC.

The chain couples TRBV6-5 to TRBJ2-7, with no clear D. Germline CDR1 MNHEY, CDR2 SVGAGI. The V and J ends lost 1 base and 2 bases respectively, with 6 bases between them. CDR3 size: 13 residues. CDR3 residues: CASSYFSTYEQYF. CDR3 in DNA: TGTGCCAGCAGTTACTTTTCTACCTACGAGCAGTACTTC.

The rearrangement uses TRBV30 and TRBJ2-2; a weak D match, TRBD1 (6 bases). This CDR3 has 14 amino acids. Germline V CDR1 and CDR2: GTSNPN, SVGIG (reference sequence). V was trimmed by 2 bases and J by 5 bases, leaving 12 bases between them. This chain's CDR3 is CAWSLQGGTGELFF. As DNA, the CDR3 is TGTGCCTGGAGTTTACAGGGCGGGACCGGGGAGCTGTTTTTT.

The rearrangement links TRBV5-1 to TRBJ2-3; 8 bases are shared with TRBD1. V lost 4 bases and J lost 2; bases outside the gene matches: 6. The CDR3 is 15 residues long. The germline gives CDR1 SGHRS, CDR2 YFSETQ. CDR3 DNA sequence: TGCGCCAGCAGCCCGGACAGGGCGGACACAGATACGCAGTATTTT. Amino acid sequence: CASSPDRADTDTQYF.

The CDR3 region has the DNA TGTGCCATGCCGAAGGGGGCCCTAACCTACGAGCAGTACTTC. Translated: CAMPKGALTYEQYF. The J gene is TRBJ2-7, the V gene TRBV24-1, with 7 positions matching TRBD1. CDR1 KGHDR and CDR2 SFDVKD come from the germline V gene. The CDR3 runs 14 residues. Trimming took 11 bases from V and 2 from J; bases not matched to a gene: 11.

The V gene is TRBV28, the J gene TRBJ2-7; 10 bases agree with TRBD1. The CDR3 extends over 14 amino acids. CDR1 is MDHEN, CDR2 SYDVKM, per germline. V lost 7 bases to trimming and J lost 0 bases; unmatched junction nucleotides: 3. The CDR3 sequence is CASIRDRGSYEQYF. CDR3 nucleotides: TGTGCCAGCATCCGGGACAGGGGCTCCTACGAGCAGTACTTC.

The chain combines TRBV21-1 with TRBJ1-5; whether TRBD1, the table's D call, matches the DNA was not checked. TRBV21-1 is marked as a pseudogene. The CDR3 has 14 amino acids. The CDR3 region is CASIDRGCNQPQHF. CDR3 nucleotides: TGTGCCAGCATCGACAGGGGTTGCAATCAGCCCCAGCATTTT.